This TCR beta chain was identified during a study of tumor-infiltrating lymphocytes in oesophageal squamous cell carcinoma. TCRdb processed the PCR reads anew with MiXCR; each CDR3 protein has one entry. The table has approximately 20,000 distinct CDR3 sequences, around two fifths seen once. The CDR3 is made up of 14 amino acids. Losses at the gene ends were 5 bases for V and 5 bases for J; bases not matched to a gene: 7. This chain links TRBV12-3 or TRBV12-4 with TRBJ1-1; 8 nucleotides match TRBD1. Sequenced sample: esophageal tumor tissue. The sequence derives from a male donor with esophageal squamous cell carcinoma. The CDR3 DNA is TGTGCCAGCAGTACCCAAACAGGGGGGACTGAAGCTTTCTTT. Translation gives CASSTQTGGTEAFF.